The sequence of this TCR beta chain was determined in a study of blood T cells in healthy people across ages. Together with a sample-barcoded 5' primer, a J-beta primer mix was included in a second PCR lasting about 6 to 11 cycles. TCRdb re-called the 5' RACE reads through MiXCR, storing one row per CDR3 protein. The sample holds some 800,000 distinct CDR3 sequences; 20% to 25% are singletons and the top ten take 3% to 4%. The CDR3 is made up of 11 amino acids. The V and J ends lost 5 bases and 9 bases respectively, with 11 bases between them. Germline assignment: CDR1 SEHNR and CDR2 FQNEAQ (reference sequence). This clonotype was counted between two and nine times. The same sample was also used in a study of T cells of mothers and their children. From that paper: Material was donated by three healthy Caucasian mothers and their six children. Compared with unrelated pairs, related mother-child pairs had slightly higher, non-significant overlap.

The V call is TRBV7-9, the J call TRBJ2-7; unclear D gene. The sequencing sample was made of blood. The origin of this receptor is a boy aged 5-17 years in good health. The CDR3 reads CASSPESRQYF. CDR3 sequence (DNA): TGTGCCAGCAGCCCGGAAAGTCGGCAGTACTTC.